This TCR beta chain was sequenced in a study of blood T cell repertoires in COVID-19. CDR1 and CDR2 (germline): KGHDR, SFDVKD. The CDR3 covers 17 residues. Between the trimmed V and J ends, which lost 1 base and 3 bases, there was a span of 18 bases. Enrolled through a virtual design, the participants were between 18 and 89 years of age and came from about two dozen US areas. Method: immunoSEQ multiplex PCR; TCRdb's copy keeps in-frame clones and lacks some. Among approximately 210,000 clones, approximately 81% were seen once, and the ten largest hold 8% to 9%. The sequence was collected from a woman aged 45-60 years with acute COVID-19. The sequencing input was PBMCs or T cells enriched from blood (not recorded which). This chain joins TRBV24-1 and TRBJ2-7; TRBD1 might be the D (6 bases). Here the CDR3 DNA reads TGTGCCACCAGTGATTTTCCGGACAGTTCCGCTCACTACGAGCAGTACTTC. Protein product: CATSDFPDSSAHYEQYF.